Following are 29 T cell receptor beta chains from one sample sequenced in a study of blood T cell repertoires in COVID-19. Assay: immunoSEQ multiplex PCR; the TCRdb copy retains only in-frame clones and omits some. In the table there are around 310,000 clones, around 92% of which are singletons. The sequencing sample was made of PBMCs or T cells enriched from blood (not recorded which). The receptors come from a young woman who had recovered from COVID-19.

V usage is TRBV29-1 and J usage is TRBJ1-6; 8 positions match TRBD1. V dropped 5 bases and J dropped 10; count of bases not matched to a gene: 10. CDR3 length: 14 amino acids. Per the germline V gene, CDR1 is SQVTM and CDR2 is ANQGSEA. The CDR3 loop reads CSVKTGVGGSPLHF. The CDR3 DNA is TGCAGCGTTAAGACAGGGGTCGGTGGGTCACCCCTCCACTTT.

This clone occurred many times. The chain uses TRBV19 and TRBJ1-5; D not certain. This CDR3 is built from 16 residues. Germline V gene lookup returns CDR1 LNHDA and CDR2 SQIVND (reference sequence). With 0 bases removed from V and 2 bases from J, the gap between germline ends came to 11 bases. The CDR3 spells CASSIDLWQGNQPQHF. The CDR3 DNA is TGTGCCAGTAGTATAGATCTATGGCAGGGCAATCAGCCCCAGCATTTT.

J is TRBJ1-2 and V is TRBV6-1; TRBD1 is a possible D gene (5 bases). With 0 bases removed from V and 10 bases from J, the gap between germline ends came to 15 bases. In germline, CDR1 is MNHNS, CDR2 SASEGT. The CDR3 is 14 amino acids. CDR3: CASSEAGGVFVYTF. CDR3 coding DNA: TGTGCCAGCAGTGAAGCGGGGGGGGTGTTCGTCTACACCTTC.

The chain has TRBV19 and TRBJ1-5, with 9 bases matching TRBD1. The CDR3 runs 15 residues. Germline V gene lookup returns CDR1 LNHDA and CDR2 SQIVND (reference sequence). Germline trimming cut 5 bases from V and 7 bases from J; bases unmatched to any gene: 9. The CDR3 is CASSLTGGARQPQHF. The CDR3, as DNA: TGTGCCAGTAGTCTCACAGGGGGCGCGAGACAGCCCCAGCATTTT.

The rearrangement uses TRBV3-1 (or the pseudogene TRBV3-2) and TRBJ1-2; TRBD1 might be the D (6 bases). Per the germline V gene, CDR1 is LGHDT and CDR2 is YNNKEL (reference sequence). V was trimmed by 3 bases and J by 2 bases, leaving 19 bases between them. The CDR3 totals 17 residues. The CDR3 protein is CASSQLDRTLFNYGYTF. Here the CDR3 DNA reads TGTGCCAGCAGCCAGCTTGACAGGACACTCTTCAACTATGGCTACACCTTC.

The rearrangement joins TRBV27 to TRBJ2-7; 11 bases map to TRBD2. V trimming: 5 bases; J trimming: 5 bases; junction bases outside the gene matches: 11. Germline assignment: CDR1 MNHEY and CDR2 SMNVEV (reference sequence). The CDR3 covers 16 residues. The CDR3 protein is CASSPNAGLAGDEQYF. The CDR3, as DNA: TGTGCCAGCAGTCCGAACGCTGGACTAGCGGGTGACGAGCAGTACTTC.

The chain joins TRBV15 to TRBJ2-2; D perhaps matches TRBD1 (6 bases). The CDR3 has 15 amino acids. V lost 2 bases and J lost 3, with 10 bases in between. From germline, CDR1 is LNHNV and CDR2 YYDKDF (reference sequence). Here the CDR3 reads CATSRFGQYTGELFF. The CDR3, as DNA: TGTGCCACCAGCAGATTCGGACAGTACACCGGGGAGCTGTTTTTT. Supplemented by reference TRBV15 and TRBJ2-2, the full variable domain reads DAMVIQNPRYQVTQFGKPVTLSCSQTLNHNVMYWYQQKSSQAPKLLFHYYDKDFNNEADTPDNFQSRRPNTSFCFLDIRSPGLGDTAMYLCATSRFGQYTGELFFGEGSRLTVL.

The count of this clone is one. The chain has TRBV3-1 (or the pseudogene TRBV3-2) and TRBJ2-1, with TRBD2 matching 14 bases. Germline V gives CDR1 LGHDT, CDR2 YNNKEL (reference sequence). The J segment lost 3 bases and the V segment lost 5 bases, leaving 3 bases of the junction unmatched. The CDR3 is made up of 16 amino acids. DNA for the CDR3: TGTGCCAGCAGCAGACTAGCGGGAGGGAACTACAATGAGCAGTTCTTC. It yields the protein CASSRLAGGNYNEQFF.

This clone is a singleton in its sample. The J gene is TRBJ1-2, the V gene TRBV12-5; 8 bases are shared with TRBD1. V was pared by 1 base and J by 5 bases, with 21 bases of the junction left unmatched. CDR3 length equals 20 residues. In germline, CDR1 is LGHNT, CDR2 FRNRAP. The DNA of the CDR3 is TGTGCTAGTGGTTTGGCTGTCGACTCGGGACAGGTAACCTCATCTTATGGCTACACCTTC. Residues: CASGLAVDSGQVTSSYGYTF.

The V call is TRBV11-2, the J call TRBJ1-2, with TRBD1 matching 7 bases. This CDR3 is 15 amino acids long. J was trimmed by 10 bases and V by 5 bases; bases with no gene match: 16. Germline CDR1 SGHAT, CDR2 FQNNGV. The CDR3 region has the DNA TGTGCCAGCAGCCCCTTAAACGGGGACAGAACCTTCTACACCTTC. This translates into CASSPLNGDRTFYTF.

The chain recombines TRBV27 with TRBJ1-5; 8 nucleotides align to TRBD1. Losses at the gene ends were 4 bases for V and 7 bases for J; bases not matched to a gene: 9. Germline assignment: CDR1 MNHEY and CDR2 SMNVEV (reference sequence). The CDR3 covers 15 residues. DNA of the CDR3: TGTGCCAGCAGTTCTCGGACAGGGAGGAACCAGCCCCAGCATTTT. This sequence encodes CASSSRTGRNQPQHF.

V gene TRBV7-9 combines with J gene TRBJ1-2; D call uncertain. The CDR3 totals 15 residues. Per the germline V gene, CDR1 is SEHNR and CDR2 is FQNEAQ (reference sequence). The V end was cut by 3 bases, the J end by 2 bases, with 13 bases between. The CDR3 protein is CASSFIPDRNYGYTF. In DNA, the CDR3 is TGTGCCAGCAGCTTTATCCCCGATAGAAACTATGGCTACACCTTC.

DNA of the CDR3: TGTGCCAGCAGCCAACTAGCGGGAGCGAACATTCAGTACTTC. It encodes CASSQLAGANIQYF. The chain employs TRBV4-2 and TRBJ2-4, with 10 bases matching TRBD2. Germline V gene data show CDR1 as LGHNA and CDR2 as YNFKEQ. J gave up 7 bases and V 2 bases, and 2 bases lay outside the gene matches. The CDR3 is made up of 14 amino acids.

This sequence joins TRBV10-3 and TRBJ1-2, with D possibly matching TRBD1 (5 bases). There are 11 residues in the CDR3. Deletions cut 4 bases from V and 8 bases from J, with 8 bases between. The V gene's germline CDR1 is ENHRY and CDR2 SYGVKD. The CDR3 DNA follows: TGTGCCATCAGTGGGAGGGGAGGCTACACCTTC. It codes for CAISGRGGYTF.

This sequence joins TRBV2 and TRBJ1-6; tentatively, D is TRBD1 (5 bases). The V gene lost 1 base and the J gene lost 4 bases, with 8 bases spanning the gap. Germline assignment: CDR1 SNHLY and CDR2 FYNNEI. The CDR3 consists of 15 residues. The CDR3 sequence is CASSEEGPYNSPLHF. DNA for the CDR3: TGTGCCAGCAGTGAAGAGGGGCCTTATAATTCACCCCTCCACTTT.

This chain links TRBV30 with TRBJ1-5; D unclear. The CDR3 consists of 14 residues. V lost 2 bases and J lost 5, with 13 bases in between. Per the germline V gene, CDR1 is GTSNPN and CDR2 is SVGIG (reference sequence). The CDR3 DNA is TGTGCCTGGAGTTGGGCAGGTATGGATCAGCCCCAGCATTTT. It is translated as CAWSWAGMDQPQHF.

This clone was seen just once. V is TRBV27 and J is TRBJ1-1; D might be TRBD1 (5 bases). This CDR3 comprises 13 residues. Trimming took off 7 bases at V and 6 bases at J, with 15 bases between the two ends. Germline lookup yields CDR1 MNHEY and CDR2 SMNVEV (reference sequence). The CDR3 DNA reads TGTGCCAGCATGGCCAGGGCTGGTTCTGAAGCTTTCTTT. Translated, it gives CASMARAGSEAFF.

The chain links TRBV5-3 to TRBJ2-2; TRBD2 aligns across 12 bases. TRBV5-3 carries the ORF label, with uncertain function. With V trimmed by 4 bases and J by 2 bases, 9 bases remained unmatched. This CDR3 spans 18 amino acids. As DNA, the CDR3 is TGTGCCAGAAGCCACGTCCGACTAGCGGGAGTTAACACCGGGGAGCTGTTTTTT. It specifies CARSHVRLAGVNTGELFF.

The V gene is TRBV27, the J gene TRBJ2-2; D uncertain. Deletions cut 2 bases from V and 0 bases from J, with 7 bases between. Germline V gene lookup returns CDR1 MNHEY and CDR2 SMNVEV (reference sequence). The CDR3 has 15 residues. The CDR3 reads CASSLLRANTGELFF. The CDR3 DNA follows: TGTGCCAGCAGTTTACTAAGAGCGAACACCGGGGAGCTGTTTTTT.

The chain combines TRBV4-1 with TRBJ2-3; the D is unclear. The V gene lost 4 bases and the J gene lost 3 bases, with 17 bases spanning the gap. CDR1 and CDR2 (germline): MGHRA, YSYEKL. The CDR3 is made up of 16 amino acids. The CDR3 DNA is TGCGCCAGCAGCCCGGAGCACACTACCAGTACAGATACGCAGTATTTT. The encoded protein is CASSPEHTTSTDTQYF.

The rearrangement joins TRBV27 to TRBJ1-5; weak D call: TRBD1 (5 bases). CDR1 is MNHEY and CDR2 is SMNVEV in the germline V gene (reference sequence). Trimming pared 6 bases from V and 1 base from J, leaving 19 bases between. CDR3 size: 17 residues. Written as DNA, the CDR3 is TGTGCCAGCAGCCTAGAAAAACGACAGTCGAGCAATCAGCCCCAGCATTTT. Residues: CASSLEKRQSSNQPQHF.

This chain links TRBV2 with TRBJ2-7, with a weak D call TRBD2 (6 bases). V lost 7 bases and J 0 bases, leaving 16 bases between the germline ends. This CDR3 region has 15 residues. Per the germline V gene, CDR1 is SNHLY and CDR2 is FYNNEI. The CDR3: CASTSLRESSYEQYF. CDR3 nucleotide sequence: TGTGCCAGCACTTCCCTCCGGGAGAGCTCCTACGAGCAGTACTTC.

The chain uses TRBV7-9 and TRBJ2-4; 8 bases are shared with TRBD2. The CDR3 length is 15 residues. CDR1 and CDR2 from the germline V gene are SEHNR and FQNEAQ (reference sequence). V lost 2 bases to trimming and J lost 5 bases; unmatched junction nucleotides: 5. CDR3 region: CASSLMSGRENIQYF. The CDR3 bases are TGTGCCAGCAGCTTAATGAGCGGGAGAGAAAACATTCAGTACTTC.

The CDR3 region is CASSLTGDIQYF. The DNA of the CDR3 is TGTGCCAGCAGTCTAACAGGGGACATTCAGTACTTC. The chain recombines TRBV12-3 or TRBV12-4 with TRBJ2-4, with 7 nucleotides matching TRBD1. With 5 bases clipped from V and 8 bases from J, the junction kept 3 bases outside the gene matches. The CDR3 is 12 residues long.

The chain has TRBV5-4 and TRBJ2-3; 10 bases agree with TRBD2. Germline V gene lookup returns CDR1 SGHNT and CDR2 YYREEE (reference sequence). The V gene end was trimmed by 4 bases and the J gene end by 6 bases; junction bases not matched to a gene: 11. There are 16 residues in the CDR3. The CDR3 sequence: CASSEVAGGQGDTQYF. The CDR3 nucleotides are TGTGCCAGCAGCGAAGTAGCGGGAGGCCAGGGGGATACGCAGTATTTT. Together with reference TRBV5-4 and TRBJ2-3, the CDR3 gives the full variable domain: ETGVTQSPTHLIKTRGQQVTLRCSSQSGHNTVSWYQQALGQGPQFIFQYYREEENGRGNFPPRFSGLQFPNYSSELNVNALELDDSALYLCASSEVAGGQGDTQYFGPGTRLTVL.

This chain links TRBV4-1 with TRBJ2-5; 7 nucleotides align to TRBD1. J gave up 5 bases and V 2 bases, and 2 bases lay outside the gene matches. CDR1 and CDR2 (germline): MGHRA, YSYEKL. There are 13 residues in the CDR3. The CDR3 here is CASSQPGQETQYF. The CDR3 DNA follows: TGCGCCAGCAGCCAACCGGGACAGGAGACCCAGTACTTC.

The genes are TRBV11-3 and TRBJ2-4; D might be TRBD2 (6 bases). CDR1 is SGHNT, CDR2 YENEEA, per germline. This CDR3 is built from 18 residues. V shed 0 bases and J shed 6 bases, with 21 bases lying between them. The CDR3 here is CASSLEIGGRTVGNIQYF. The CDR3 DNA reads TGTGCCAGCAGCTTAGAAATCGGGGGAAGGACGGTAGGAAACATTCAGTACTTC.

This clone was seen just once. This chain connects TRBV6-2 or TRBV6-3 to TRBJ2-1; 13 bases match TRBD2. The length of the CDR3 is 17 residues. The V segment lost 5 bases and the J segment 8 bases; nucleotides outside the gene matches: 12. Germline V gene data show CDR1 as MNHEY and CDR2 as SVGEGT. In DNA, the CDR3 is TGTGCCAGCAGTGGGGCCCAGAGTACTAGCGGGAGGGATGAGCAGTTCTTC. Protein product: CASSGAQSTSGRDEQFF.

The V and J genes are TRBV5-4 and TRBJ2-3; D remains unclear. CDR1 is SGHNT, CDR2 YYREEE, per germline (reference sequence). There are 19 residues in the CDR3. V gave up 1 base and J gave up 2 bases, with 23 bases separating them. CDR3 residues: CASSLSLSIRSAYTDTQYF. The CDR3 DNA sequence: TGTGCCAGCAGCTTGTCACTGAGTATTCGGAGCGCCTACACAGATACGCAGTATTTT.